The 25 T cell receptor beta chains reported below all come from one sample, sequenced in a study of shared clonotypes between healthy human individuals (dated by TCRdb to the early 2020s). CD8 naive samples were CD45RO-negative cells positively selected for CCR7, giving a CD45RA+CCR7+ population that excluded TemRA cells. Library method: the immunoSEQ multiplex PCR assay. TCRdb re-hosts the immuneACCESS table, in-frame sequences only. Its copies lack some clones; in the studies checked, an unresolved V gene accounts for under half of them, and the cause for the rest is not known. The sample table contains around 2.1 million clones; only one count was recorded for roughly 91% of them. Around 1.7% of the sample is held by the ten biggest clonotypes. Sequenced sample: naive CD8+ T cells from PBMCs. The intended sense of this specimen's cell subset or site label: CD45RA+CCR7+. These receptors were taken from a man aged 18 to 30 in good health. Some clones in this sample may be carry-over from other donors' samples.

The V and J genes are TRBV11-2 and TRBJ1-1; weak D call: TRBD1 (6 bases). The CDR3 loop spans 16 amino acids. The germline V gene encodes CDR1 SGHAT and CDR2 FQNNGV. V was trimmed by 4 bases and J by 4 bases, leaving 19 bases between them. The DNA of the CDR3 is TGTGCCAGCAGCTCCCCGGCGGGCACAGGGTTCACTGAAGCTTTCTTT. It is translated as CASSSPAGTGFTEAFF.

The V call is TRBV5-4, the J call TRBJ2-7, with 9 bases matching TRBD2. The CDR3 extends over 16 amino acids. The V gene end was trimmed by 4 bases and the J gene end by 2 bases; junction bases not matched to a gene: 10. Germline V gene data show CDR1 as SGHNT and CDR2 as YYREEE (reference sequence). The CDR3 coding sequence is TGTGCCAGCAGCCCCGGACTAGCGCAAGACCCCTACGAGCAGTACTTC. This gives the protein CASSPGLAQDPYEQYF.

This clone has more than one count but fewer than ten. The chain joins TRBV28 to TRBJ1-1; 7 positions agree with TRBD1. This CDR3 has 13 residues. Trimming took 7 bases from V and 5 from J; bases not matched to a gene: 7. Germline CDR1 and CDR2: MDHEN and SYDVKM. The CDR3: CASTDRERTEAFF. The CDR3 region has the DNA TGTGCCAGCACCGACAGGGAGAGGACTGAAGCTTTCTTT.

The chain carries TRBV27 and TRBJ2-7, with TRBD1 matching over 12 bases. Germline CDR1 is MNHEY and CDR2 is SMNVEV (reference sequence). The CDR3 sequence is 16 residues long. With 5 bases clipped from V and 5 bases from J, the junction kept 10 bases outside the gene matches. CDR3 nucleotides: TGTGCCAGCAGTAGGGGCCCGGGACAGGGGGCGAACGAGCAGTACTTC. This encodes CASSRGPGQGANEQYF.

The chain has TRBV14 and TRBJ2-5; 9 bases are shared with TRBD2. The ends lost 0 bases at V and 5 bases at J; junction bases unmatched: 4. Germline loops: CDR1 SGHDN, CDR2 FVKESK. This CDR3 is 15 amino acids long. The CDR3 coding sequence is TGTGCCAGCAGCCAAGAGGGTAGCGGGGGTGAGACCCAGTACTTC. Protein: CASSQEGSGGETQYF.

The chain employs TRBV5-4 and TRBJ1-3; 8 nucleotides align to TRBD1. V was pared by 4 bases and J by 5 bases, with 5 bases of the junction left unmatched. Germline lookup yields CDR1 SGHNT and CDR2 YYREEE (reference sequence). The CDR3 contains 14 residues. CDR3 nucleotides: TGTGCCAGCAGCCAAGACAGGGGAAGAAACACCATATATTTT. This gives the protein CASSQDRGRNTIYF.

This chain links TRBV28 with TRBJ2-3; 10 nucleotides match TRBD2. The CDR3 loop spans 18 amino acids. CDR1 is MDHEN and CDR2 is SYDVKM in the germline V gene. After removal of 6 bases from V and 1 base from J, the junction contained 13 bases not matched to a gene. The CDR3 DNA is TGTGCCAGCAGGAACGGACTAGCGGTTACCTTTGGCACAGATACGCAGTATTTT. It is translated as CASRNGLAVTFGTDTQYF.

The chain couples TRBV19 to TRBJ1-2; no clear D. The CDR3 runs to 14 residues. Trimming removed 3 bases from V and 6 bases from J, with 14 bases in between. Germline assignment: CDR1 LNHDA and CDR2 SQIVND (reference sequence). CDR3 bases: TGTGCCAGTAGTATTCTCGCGGGCGCCGATGGCTACACCTTC. It is translated as CASSILAGADGYTF.

This sequence joins TRBV5-1 and TRBJ2-3; D call uncertain. V lost 0 bases and J 4 bases, leaving 9 bases between the germline ends. The germline gives CDR1 SGHRS, CDR2 YFSETQ. This CDR3 region has 14 residues. The CDR3 region is CASSLELPADTQYF. The CDR3 coding sequence is TGCGCCAGCAGCTTGGAACTCCCGGCAGATACGCAGTATTTT.

This chain uses TRBV6-5 with TRBJ1-2; maybe TRBD1 (6 bases). The CDR3 is 14 amino acids. V lost 2 bases and J lost 4, with 11 bases in between. Germline V gene data show CDR1 as MNHEY and CDR2 as SVGAGI. CDR3 in amino acids: CASSYLAGAYGYTF. In nucleotides, the CDR3 is TGTGCCAGCAGTTACCTCGCAGGGGCCTATGGCTACACCTTC.

This chain links TRBV27 with TRBJ2-3; 10 bases fit TRBD2. V gave up 2 bases and J gave up 12 bases; unmatched junction bases: 5. CDR1 is MNHEY and CDR2 is SMNVEV in the germline V gene (reference sequence). This CDR3 spans 13 amino acids. The CDR3 reads CASSLGLAASQYF. DNA for the CDR3: TGTGCCAGCAGTTTAGGACTAGCGGCTAGCCAGTATTTT.

This chain joins TRBV7-9 and TRBJ1-1, with 10 bases identical to TRBD1. There are 14 residues in the CDR3. Germline values: CDR1 SEHNR, CDR2 FQNEAQ (reference sequence). The ends lost 5 bases at V and 6 bases at J; junction bases unmatched: 6. In nucleotides, the CDR3 is TGTGCCAGCAGCACCAGGGACAGGGGATCTGAAGCTTTCTTT. As protein: CASSTRDRGSEAFF. Variable domain in full (rest from reference TRBV7-9 and TRBJ1-1): DTGVSQNPRHKITKRGQNVTFRCDPISEHNRLYWYRQTLGQGPEFLTYFQNEAQLEKSRLLSDRFSAERPKGSFSTLEIQRTEQGDSAMYLCASSTRDRGSEAFFGQGTRLTVV.

The chain employs TRBV25-1 and TRBJ2-3; a weak D match, TRBD1 (5 bases). The CDR3 loop spans 14 amino acids. In germline, CDR1 is MGHDK, CDR2 SYGVNS. V was shortened by 3 bases and J by 3 bases, with 10 bases between the two germline ends. CDR3 residues: CASSDGQGTDTQYF. As DNA, the CDR3 is TGTGCCAGCAGTGACGGGCAGGGTACAGATACGCAGTATTTT.

V usage is TRBV9 and J usage is TRBJ2-7; 9 nucleotides match TRBD1. This CDR3 is 15 amino acids long. CDR1 SGDLS and CDR2 YYNGEE come from the germline V gene. Trimming took 3 bases from V and 2 from J; bases not matched to a gene: 6. This CDR3 reads CASSATGGSPYEQYF. CDR3 DNA sequence: TGTGCCAGCAGCGCGACAGGGGGGTCCCCCTACGAGCAGTACTTC.

CDR3 sequence: CASSLGPDTEAFF. As DNA, the CDR3 is TGTGCCAGCAGCTTAGGGCCAGACACTGAAGCTTTCTTT. The rearrangement uses TRBV7-6 and TRBJ1-1; the D is unclear. Trimming pared 1 base from V and 3 bases from J, leaving 6 bases between. The CDR3 loop spans 13 amino acids. The germline V gene encodes CDR1 SGHVS and CDR2 FNYEAQ.

The genes are TRBV11-3 and TRBJ2-1; 12 bases map to TRBD2. This CDR3 contains 16 residues. V shed 5 bases and J 4 bases; nucleotides not matched to a gene: 6. Germline assignment: CDR1 SGHNT and CDR2 YENEEA. The CDR3 DNA reads TGTGCCAGCAGCCCCCGGACTAGCGGGATATACAATGAGCAGTTCTTC. Protein: CASSPRTSGIYNEQFF. Using reference TRBV11-3 and TRBJ2-1 for the parts outside the CDR3, the full variable domain is EAGVVQSPRYKIIEKKQPVAFWCNPISGHNTLYWYLQNLGQGPELLIRYENEEAVDDSQLPKDRFSAERLKGVDSTLKIQPAELGDSAVYLCASSPRTSGIYNEQFFGPGTRLTVL.

This clone showed up just once. The chain links TRBV7-9 to TRBJ2-5; D is possibly TRBD2 (7 bases). Germline V gives CDR1 SEHNR, CDR2 FQNEAQ (reference sequence). This CDR3 comprises 17 residues. V lost 5 bases and J lost 1, with 20 bases in between. The CDR3 DNA reads TGTGCCAGCAGCGACGCGGGGGCTAGCTTCTTCCAAGAGACCCAGTACTTC. Translation gives CASSDAGASFFQETQYF.

This clone has a single count. The genes are TRBV14 and TRBJ2-1, with D uncertain. The length of the CDR3 is 13 residues. The V end was cut by 5 bases, the J end by 2 bases, with 7 bases between. Germline V CDR1 and CDR2: SGHDN, FVKESK. The CDR3 sequence is CASSLLAYNEQFF. The CDR3 DNA is TGTGCCAGCAGCTTGCTTGCCTACAATGAGCAGTTCTTC.

The genes are TRBV7-9 and TRBJ2-4; TRBD1 matches 9 bases. Per the germline V gene, CDR1 is SEHNR and CDR2 is FQNEAQ (reference sequence). CDR3 length: 18 residues. Trimming at V came to 2 bases and at J to 2 bases, leaving 10 bases not matched to a gene. CDR3 sequence reads: CASSLPTTGGVSKNIQYF. The CDR3 DNA is TGTGCCAGCAGCTTACCTACGACAGGGGGGGTGTCCAAAAACATTCAGTACTTC.

The chain recombines TRBV10-3 with TRBJ2-1; 7 bases agree with TRBD2. CDR1 and CDR2 from the germline V gene are ENHRY and SYGVKD. V lost 0 bases to trimming and J lost 2 bases; unmatched junction nucleotides: 4. CDR3 length: 16 residues. The CDR3 reads CAISESTSPPYNEQFF. CDR3 DNA sequence: TGTGCCATCAGTGAGTCGACTAGCCCCCCCTACAATGAGCAGTTCTTC.

This clone came up a few times. CDR3 in DNA: TGTGCCAGCAGCTTACCCGGCGGGGTGTTGGCTGAAGCTTTCTTT. Its protein product is CASSLPGGVLAEAFF. The gene calls are TRBV11-2 and TRBJ1-1; D remains ambiguous. V was trimmed by 2 bases and J by 6 bases, leaving 16 bases between them. Germline V gives CDR1 SGHAT, CDR2 FQNNGV. The CDR3 spans 15 residues.

The rearrangement joins TRBV27 to TRBJ2-2, with TRBD2 matching over 11 bases. J lost 5 bases, V lost 6 bases, and 14 bases had no gene match. This CDR3 comprises 18 residues. Germline loops: CDR1 MNHEY, CDR2 SMNVEV (reference sequence). The DNA for the CDR3 is TGTGCCAGCAGCGGGACTAGCGGACCCGGTGGTTTAACCGGGGAGCTGTTTTTT. It specifies CASSGTSGPGGLTGELFF.

A single count supports this clone. V usage is TRBV7-2 and J usage is TRBJ2-3; 10 nucleotides agree with TRBD1. CDR3 length: 19 residues. After removal of 2 bases from V and 2 bases from J, the junction contained 13 bases not matched to a gene. CDR1 and CDR2 from the germline V gene are SGHTA and FQGNSA. The CDR3, as DNA: TGTGCCAGCAGCTTATCCCGGGGACAGGGGATAGTAATCACAGATACGCAGTATTTT. Amino acids: CASSLSRGQGIVITDTQYF.

The V call is TRBV5-8, the J call TRBJ2-7; unclear D gene. CDR1 and CDR2 (germline): SGHTS, YDEGEE. The germline V and J ends were trimmed by 4 bases and 2 bases, with 7 bases remaining between them. The length of the CDR3 is 12 residues. Written as DNA, the CDR3 is TGTGCCAGCAGCGAAAGCCCCTACGAGCAGTACTTC. Amino acids: CASSESPYEQYF. Together with reference TRBV5-8 and TRBJ2-7, the CDR3 gives the full variable domain: EAGVTQSPTHLIKTRGQQATLRCSPISGHTSVYWYQQALGLGLQFLLWYDEGEERNRGNFPPRFSGRQFPNYSSELNVNALELEDSALYLCASSESPYEQYFGPGTRLTVT.

The chain carries TRBV7-9 and TRBJ2-1, with D unresolved. The CDR3 loop spans 16 amino acids. In germline, CDR1 is SEHNR, CDR2 FQNEAQ (reference sequence). The ends were cut back, 5 bases at V and 0 bases at J, with 14 bases in the middle. CDR3 residues: CASSPASTSSYNEQFF. CDR3 DNA sequence: TGTGCCAGCAGCCCCGCTAGTACCAGCTCCTACAATGAGCAGTTCTTC.